One and the same sample provided the 28 T cell receptor beta chains below, sequenced in a study of neoadjuvant anti-PD-1 for oral cavity cancer. Documented time point: after neoadjuvant nivolumab, at surgical resection. Here immunoSEQ multiplex PCR was the method, and the copy in TCRdb shows in-frame clones only, minus some. The table shows more than 25,000 clones, with around four fifths occurring only once. Source: PBMCs, taken after nivolumab (anti-PD-1) treatment. These receptors were taken from a person between 35 and 79 years old with oral cavity squamous cell carcinoma.

The genes are TRBV7-2 and TRBJ1-6; 8 nucleotides match TRBD1. V lost 5 bases to trimming and J lost 7 bases; unmatched junction nucleotides: 10. The CDR3 extends over 16 amino acids. CDR1 SGHTA and CDR2 FQGNSA come from the germline V gene. DNA of the CDR3: TGTGCCAGCAGCCTCACGTCTGACAGGGGCAATTCACCCCTCCACTTT. It codes for CASSLTSDRGNSPLHF.

This rearrangement joins TRBV19 to TRBJ2-2; D may be TRBD1 or TRBD2 (7 bases each). The V gene's germline CDR1 is LNHDA and CDR2 SQIVND (reference sequence). The ends were cut back, 2 bases at V and 6 bases at J, with 13 bases in the middle. This CDR3 spans 15 amino acids. The CDR3 protein is CASSIRQGGAGELFF. CDR3 nucleotide sequence: TGTGCCAGTAGTATACGACAGGGAGGGGCCGGGGAGCTGTTTTTT.

The chain uses TRBV6-5 and TRBJ2-1, with 12 bases aligning to TRBD2. The CDR3 has 15 residues. Germline CDR1 and CDR2: MNHEY and SVGAGI. V shed 7 bases, J shed 7 bases, and the junction held 8 bases outside the gene matches. The CDR3 nucleotides are TGTGCCAGCATCACCGGACTAGCGGGGTTGAATGAGCAGTTCTTC. As protein: CASITGLAGLNEQFF.

The V and J genes are TRBV15 and TRBJ1-5; the match to TRBD1 covers 10 bases. Germline trimming cut 0 bases from V and 12 bases from J; bases unmatched to any gene: 2. The CDR3 has 13 residues. Germline V gene lookup returns CDR1 LNHNV and CDR2 YYDKDF (reference sequence). The chain's CDR3 is CATSRERDRGQHF. Written as DNA, the CDR3 is TGTGCCACCAGCAGAGAAAGGGACAGGGGCCAGCATTTT.

The chain recombines TRBV6-1 with TRBJ2-1; D not certain. CDR3 length equals 16 residues. The germline V and J ends were trimmed by 1 base and 8 bases, with 18 bases remaining between them. The germline CDR1 and CDR2 sequences are MNHNS and SASEGT. The CDR3 reads CASSEGVAGAVDEQFF. In DNA, the CDR3 is TGTGCCAGCAGTGAAGGTGTGGCAGGCGCTGTGGATGAGCAGTTCTTC.

The CDR3 spells CASSQDAGAGANVLTF. CDR3 in DNA: TGCGCCAGCAGCCAAGATGCGGGCGCTGGGGCCAACGTCCTGACTTTC. This sequence joins TRBV4-3 and TRBJ2-6, with D possibly matching TRBD2 (5 bases). CDR1 is LGHNA and CDR2 is YSLEER in the germline V gene. Trimming shortened V by 0 bases and J by 2 bases, and 8 bases separated the two germline ends. This CDR3 is built from 16 residues.

This clone was recorded once. V and J are TRBV9 and TRBJ2-7; 8 bases are shared with TRBD2. The CDR3 runs to 12 residues. Germline V gene data show CDR1 as SGDLS and CDR2 as YYNGEE. V dropped 3 bases and J dropped 6; count of bases not matched to a gene: 2. The CDR3: CASSALAGEQYF. For the CDR3, the DNA is TGTGCCAGCAGCGCGCTAGCGGGCGAGCAGTACTTC.

The chain carries TRBV27 and TRBJ1-5, with 11 positions matching TRBD1. CDR3 length equals 15 residues. Germline V CDR1 and CDR2: MNHEY, SMNVEV (reference sequence). The trim removed 5 bases at V and 6 bases at J, leaving 6 bases unmatched. The CDR3 bases are TGTGCCAGCAGTCCATGGACAGGGGGCCCTCAGCCCCAGCATTTT. Translating gives CASSPWTGGPQPQHF.

This clone has only one observation. The chain recombines TRBV7-9 with TRBJ2-1; TRBD2 agrees at 12 bases. The CDR3 contains 16 residues. V lost 5 bases to trimming and J lost 1 base; unmatched junction nucleotides: 3. The germline CDR1 and CDR2 sequences are SEHNR and FQNEAQ (reference sequence). CDR3 DNA sequence: TGTGCCAGCAGCCCAACTAGCGGGGGGTCCTACAATGAGCAGTTCTTC. It is translated as CASSPTSGGSYNEQFF.

This clone has just one count. The sample has other DNA sequences that encode this CDR3 too. V is TRBV18 and J is TRBJ2-5; 8 nucleotides line up with TRBD1. Germline V gene data show CDR1 as KGHSH and CDR2 as LQKENI. This CDR3 region has 13 residues. Germline trimming cut 3 bases from V and 5 bases from J; bases unmatched to any gene: 2. The CDR3 DNA reads TGTGCCAGCTCACCTCAGGGGGCGGAGACCCAGTACTTC. Encoded protein: CASSPQGAETQYF. Looking up the rest from reference TRBV18 and TRBJ2-5 gives the full variable domain: NAGVMQNPRHLVRRRGQEARLRCSPMKGHSHVYWYRQLPEEGLKFMVYLQKENIIDESGMPKERFSAEFPKEGPSILRIQQVVRGDSAAYFCASSPQGAETQYFGPGTRLLVL.

This clone was counted once. The genes are TRBV2 and TRBJ2-3; 11 bases align to TRBD2. Unmatched junction bases numbered 18, after V lost 8 bases and J lost 2 bases. The CDR3 contains 19 residues. CDR1 and CDR2 from the germline V gene are SNHLY and FYNNEI. The CDR3 sequence: CASAAPSGGSYHYTDTQYF. The CDR3 nucleotides are TGTGCCAGCGCCGCCCCTAGCGGGGGGAGCTACCACTACACAGATACGCAGTATTTT.

This rearrangement joins TRBV6-6 to TRBJ2-3; D possibly corresponds to TRBD1 (6 bases). CDR1 is MNHNY, CDR2 SVGAGI, per germline (reference sequence). Deletions cut 4 bases from V and 0 bases from J, with 11 bases between. CDR3 size: 15 residues. CDR3 loop: CASSSTGTSTDTQYF. Here the CDR3 DNA reads TGTGCCAGCAGTTCAACAGGGACAAGCACAGATACGCAGTATTTT.

This chain joins TRBV9 and TRBJ1-6; D is possibly TRBD1 (6 bases). Looked up from germline, CDR1 is SGDLS and CDR2 is YYNGEE. Trimming removed 3 bases at V and 4 bases at J, with 14 bases between. The length of the CDR3 is 16 residues. The CDR3 DNA reads TGTGCCAGCAGCGCAGACAGGAACTATTATAATTCACCCCTCCACTTT. It translates to CASSADRNYYNSPLHF.

The chain has TRBV6-6 and TRBJ1-3, with D unresolved. V lost 5 bases and J lost 0, with 5 bases in between. Germline CDR1 is MNHNY and CDR2 is SVGAGI (reference sequence). The CDR3 covers 13 residues. The CDR3 sequence is CASSRTSGNTIYF. Here the CDR3 DNA reads TGTGCCAGCAGTCGTACCTCTGGAAACACCATATATTTT.

This sequence joins TRBV10-1 and TRBJ1-1; D uncertain. Trimming cost V 4 bases and J 5 bases, with 11 bases left between them. CDR1 is WNHNN and CDR2 is SYGVQD in the germline V gene (reference sequence). The CDR3 sequence is 13 residues long. CDR3 sequence: CASSGTLGTEAFF. CDR3 nucleotides: TGCGCCAGCAGTGGAACTCTCGGGACTGAAGCTTTCTTT.

The rearrangement uses TRBV11-2 and TRBJ1-5, with D possibly TRBD1 on 5 matching bases. This CDR3 contains 17 residues. Germline-derived CDR1 and CDR2 are SGHAT and FQNNGV. With 4 bases removed from V and 2 bases from J, the gap between germline ends came to 18 bases. The CDR3 bases are TGTGCCAGCAGCTCCGACAGCACCTCGAGGGGCAATCAGCCCCAGCATTTT. It encodes CASSSDSTSRGNQPQHF.

The chain is built from TRBV21-1 and TRBJ1-5; the D segment call TRBD1 is taken from the table without a DNA check. TRBV21-1 constitutes a pseudogene. The CDR3 extends over 16 amino acids. In DNA form, the CDR3 reads TGTGCCAGCAGCAGCCACGGGACAGGGGTCAATCAGCCCCAGCATTTT. Amino acid sequence: CASSSHGTGVNQPQHF.

This clone was seen a handful of times. CDR3 nucleotide sequence: TGTGCCAGCAGCCCAACTTTTTATGGGTTGGAGTCACCCCTCCACTTT. Protein sequence: CASSPTFYGLESPLHF. The chain couples TRBV5-5 to TRBJ1-6; no definite D call. The CDR3 has 16 amino acids. V gave up 4 bases and J gave up 10 bases, with 21 bases separating them. The V gene's germline CDR1 is SGHKS and CDR2 YYEKEE (reference sequence).

The V gene is TRBV5-8, the J gene TRBJ2-3, with D unresolved. Trimming removed 3 bases from V and 0 bases from J, with 14 bases in between. CDR3 size: 16 residues. The germline CDR1 and CDR2 sequences are SGHTS and YDEGEE. The chain's CDR3 is CASSYGAGPSTDTQYF. DNA of the CDR3: TGTGCCAGCAGCTACGGAGCAGGTCCTAGCACAGATACGCAGTATTTT. Full variable domain (remainder filled in from reference TRBV5-8 and TRBJ2-3): EAGVTQSPTHLIKTRGQQATLRCSPISGHTSVYWYQQALGLGLQFLLWYDEGEERNRGNFPPRFSGRQFPNYSSELNVNALELEDSALYLCASSYGAGPSTDTQYFGPGTRLTVL.

The chain has TRBV25-1 and TRBJ2-5, with 12 bases fitting TRBD2. CDR1 is MGHDK and CDR2 is SYGVNS in the germline V gene. The CDR3 spans 16 residues. Losses at the gene ends were 6 bases for V and 2 bases for J; bases not matched to a gene: 7. The chain's CDR3 is CASRGRTSGKQETQYF. The CDR3 DNA reads TGTGCCAGCAGAGGACGGACTAGCGGGAAACAAGAGACCCAGTACTTC.

The chain uses TRBV2 and TRBJ1-6, with D unclear. CDR1 SNHLY and CDR2 FYNNEI come from the germline V gene. The CDR3 loop spans 14 amino acids. V lost 1 base and J lost 2, with 3 bases in between. The CDR3 DNA is TGTGCCAGCAGTGAAGGGGCCTATAATTCACCCCTCCACTTT. As protein: CASSEGAYNSPLHF.

In DNA form, the CDR3 reads TGTGCCAGTAGTACAAACAGGGCGGAGAACACTGAAGCTTTCTTT. Translation: CASSTNRAENTEAFF. The rearrangement joins TRBV19 to TRBJ1-1, with D possibly being TRBD1 (6 bases). The CDR3 contains 15 residues. CDR1 is LNHDA and CDR2 is SQIVND in the germline V gene (reference sequence). Trimming removed 4 bases at V and 1 base at J, with 13 bases between.

The J gene is TRBJ2-7, the V gene TRBV19; 7 bases agree with TRBD1. Trimming removed 8 bases from V and 3 bases from J; junction bases left unmatched: 7. Germline CDR1 LNHDA, CDR2 SQIVND (reference sequence). CDR3 length: 13 residues. The CDR3 bases are TGTGCCAGTGCGACAGGGAGCAGCTACGAGCAGTACTTC. Translating it yields CASATGSSYEQYF.

The chain carries TRBV27 and TRBJ2-5; perhaps TRBD2 as D (6 bases). The CDR3 extends over 16 amino acids. The ends were cut back, 3 bases at V and 0 bases at J, with 14 bases in the middle. The germline gives CDR1 MNHEY, CDR2 SMNVEV (reference sequence). CDR3 sequence: CASSFVGGSYQETQYF. Here the CDR3 DNA reads TGTGCCAGCAGTTTCGTCGGGGGTTCGTACCAAGAGACCCAGTACTTC.

This clone came up once. Other DNA sequences in the sample encode the same CDR3. Here the CDR3 DNA reads TGCGCCAGCAGCCAAGGGAGGACTGAAGCTTTCTTT. Its translation is CASSQGRTEAFF. The genes are TRBV4-3 and TRBJ1-1; D unclear. The CDR3 runs to 12 residues. The germline CDR1 and CDR2 sequences are LGHNA and YSLEER. The V and J ends lost 1 base and 5 bases respectively, with 5 bases between them.

A few counts support this clone. This chain links TRBV29-1 with TRBJ2-1, with D unresolved. The V end lost 4 bases, the J end lost 6 bases, and 10 bases lay between the germline ends. The CDR3 has 12 residues. Per the germline V gene, CDR1 is SQVTM and CDR2 is ANQGSEA. The CDR3 reads CSVGVSPNEQFF. Here the CDR3 DNA reads TGCAGCGTTGGTGTCAGTCCCAATGAGCAGTTCTTC.

The V and J genes are TRBV5-1 and TRBJ1-4; the D gene is possibly TRBD1 (5 bases). The CDR3 is made up of 15 amino acids. Per the germline V gene, CDR1 is SGHRS and CDR2 is YFSETQ. V gave up 1 base and J gave up 0 bases, with 7 bases separating them. CDR3 in amino acids: CASSLWGATNEKLFF. CDR3 nucleotides: TGCGCCAGCAGCTTGTGGGGGGCAACTAATGAAAAACTGTTTTTT. Combining the CDR3 with reference TRBV5-1 and TRBJ1-4 gives the whole variable domain KAGVTQTPRYLIKTRGQQVTLSCSPISGHRSVSWYQQTPGQGLQFLFEYFSETQRNKGNFPGRFSGRQFSNSRSEMNVSTLELGDSALYLCASSLWGATNEKLFFGSGTQLSVL.

This chain connects TRBV7-7 to TRBJ2-3; D gene ambiguous. This CDR3 is built from 13 residues. The V end was cut by 5 bases, the J end by 5 bases, with 11 bases between. Germline V lookup: CDR1 SSHAT, CDR2 FNYEAQ (reference sequence). CDR3: CASSQFLGDTQYF. The CDR3 nucleotides read TGTGCCAGCAGCCAATTCCTTGGAGATACGCAGTATTTT.